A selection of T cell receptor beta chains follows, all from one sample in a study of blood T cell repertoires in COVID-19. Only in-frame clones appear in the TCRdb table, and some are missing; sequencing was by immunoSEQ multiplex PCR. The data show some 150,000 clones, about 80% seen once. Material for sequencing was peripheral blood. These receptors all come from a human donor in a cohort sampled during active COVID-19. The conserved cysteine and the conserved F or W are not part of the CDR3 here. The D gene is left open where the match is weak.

ASSLGYGNYGYT	-	TRBJ1-2	TRBV6-5
ATSRGGAANTEAF	-	TRBJ1-1	TRBV15
ASRELASDTQY	-	TRBJ2-3	TRBV19
ASSYSGQGSSGYT	TRBD1	TRBJ1-2	TRBV6-6
ASSFPPGQITTNEKLF	TRBD1	TRBJ1-4	TRBV7-9
ASSLAGGAEAF	TRBD1	TRBJ1-1	TRBV11-2
ASSPPQTGGVDAF	TRBD1	TRBJ1-1	TRBV28
ASSHFPGQGGTEAF	TRBD1	TRBJ1-1	TRBV23-1
AISTLGTVENYGYT	TRBD1	TRBJ1-2	TRBV10-3
ASSETTGDGANVLT	TRBD1	TRBJ2-6	TRBV6-4
ASSPGTGLSGTEAF	TRBD1	TRBJ1-1	TRBV18
ASSIDPSPYGYT	-	TRBJ1-2	TRBV19
ASSYRGGNEQF	-	TRBJ2-1	TRBV2
ASSFSGRGEKLF	-	TRBJ1-4	TRBV7-8
ASRLAGEETQY	TRBD2	TRBJ2-5	TRBV3-1/TRBV3-2
ASSLDSSYNEQF	-	TRBJ2-1	TRBV7-2
ASSEGTIGETQY	TRBD2	TRBJ2-5	TRBV7-9
ASSYGQGELDEQF	TRBD1	TRBJ2-1	TRBV7-9
ASSPGFGTSSSDTQY	TRBD2	TRBJ2-3	TRBV11-2
ASSGGGQGAETQY	TRBD1	TRBJ2-5	TRBV2
ASSFYTDTQY	-	TRBJ2-3	TRBV5-6
ASSQGSFIASYNEQF	-	TRBJ2-1	TRBV4-1
ASSVVGSAGVYGYT	-	TRBJ1-2	TRBV9
ASSGWATEAF	-	TRBJ1-1	TRBV9
ATSGSGTGEENIQY	TRBD1	TRBJ2-4	TRBV24-1
ASSLDPSSTDTQY	-	TRBJ2-3	TRBV27
ASSTGTDANEQF	TRBD1	TRBJ2-1	TRBV7-9
ASRRPGLEGNEQF	TRBD2	TRBJ2-1	TRBV5-1
ASSESLAGGQNEQF	TRBD2	TRBJ2-1	TRBV10-1
SASPGTSGRYPQETQY	TRBD2	TRBJ2-5	TRBV20-1
SARSLGGYT	-	TRBJ1-2	TRBV20-1